Below, 31 T cell receptor beta chains from the same sample are listed, as sequenced in a study of PD-1 blockade in classical Hodgkin lymphoma. Clones were read by immunoSEQ multiplex PCR, and TCRdb kept only the in-frame ones, dropping some. The data contain fewer than 20,000 clones, approximately 62% of them singletons. Time point given: cycle 4 day 1 (C4D1), after about 6 weeks of nivolumab. Brentuximab vedotin exposure varied among the patients, all of whom had relapsed after autologous stem cell transplantation. This material consisted of peripheral blood mononuclear cells (PBMCs), taken before the fourth cycle of nivolumab. The receptors derive from a human donor with classical Hodgkin lymphoma.

This chain links TRBV29-1 with TRBJ2-1, with D perhaps matching TRBD2 (6 bases). Trimming left V 4 bases short and J 7 bases short, with 11 bases between. The germline gives CDR1 SQVTM, CDR2 ANQGSEA. This CDR3 spans 12 amino acids. Here the CDR3 DNA reads TGCAGCGTTGTTGGGACTCCAAATGAGCAGTTCTTC. Translating it yields CSVVGTPNEQFF.

This clone appeared a few times. The CDR3 spells CASSTTDSSNQPQHF. In DNA form, the CDR3 reads TGCGCCAGCAGCACGACCGACAGTAGCAATCAGCCCCAGCATTTT. The chain is built from TRBV5-1 and TRBJ1-5, with D possibly TRBD1 on 5 matching bases. CDR3 length: 15 amino acids. Trimming removed 4 bases from V and 0 bases from J, with 11 bases in between. CDR1 and CDR2 (germline): SGHRS, YFSETQ.

V usage is TRBV2 and J usage is TRBJ1-1; the D is unclear. This CDR3 has 13 amino acids. Germline lookup yields CDR1 SNHLY and CDR2 FYNNEI. Trimming stripped 3 bases from V and 9 bases from J, with 14 bases between. The CDR3 coding sequence is TGTGCCAGCAGTGAGAATGGAGGAATGAAAGCTTTCTTT. Translated, it gives CASSENGGMKAFF.

The table lists this clone with a few counts. V usage is TRBV4-1 and J usage is TRBJ1-2; D is perhaps TRBD1 (6 bases). The V end was cut by 0 bases, the J end by 4 bases, with 18 bases between. In germline, CDR1 is MGHRA, CDR2 YSYEKL. This CDR3 contains 17 residues. In DNA form, the CDR3 reads TGCGCCAGCAGCCAAGATCTTAGTACAGGGTGGAGCTATGGCTACACCTTC. Its protein is CASSQDLSTGWSYGYTF.

The V gene is TRBV19, the J gene TRBJ2-7, with 15 bases matching TRBD2. Germline CDR1 reads LNHDA; CDR2 reads SQIVND (reference sequence). The trim removed 5 bases at V and 5 bases at J, leaving 10 bases unmatched. The length of the CDR3 is 17 residues. The CDR3 spells CASSYGLAGGPGDEQYF. The CDR3 bases are TGTGCCAGTAGTTACGGACTAGCGGGAGGGCCTGGCGACGAGCAGTACTTC.

The V and J genes are TRBV19 and TRBJ1-1, with D unclear. CDR1 and CDR2 from the germline V gene are LNHDA and SQIVND (reference sequence). This CDR3 spans 14 amino acids. V lost 6 bases, J lost 3 bases, and 14 bases lay in between. CDR3 region: CASRPFGPHTEAFF. As DNA, the CDR3 is TGTGCCAGTAGACCGTTTGGGCCTCACACTGAAGCTTTCTTT. The variable domain in full, completed from reference TRBV19 and TRBJ1-1, reads DGGITQSPKYLFRKEGQNVTLSCEQNLNHDAMYWYRQDPGQGLRLIYYSQIVNDFQKGDIAEGYSVSREKKESFPLTVTSAQKNPTAFYLCASRPFGPHTEAFFGQGTRLTVV.

The chain employs TRBV5-1 and TRBJ1-6; 7 bases agree with TRBD1. This CDR3 is built from 18 residues. Per germline, CDR1 SGHRS and CDR2 YFSETQ. The ends lost 2 bases at V and 7 bases at J; junction bases unmatched: 15. In DNA form, the CDR3 reads TGCGCCAGCAGCTTATGGGCCAGGGGGTCTCAGGGGAATTCACCCCTCCACTTT. Amino acids: CASSLWARGSQGNSPLHF.

The chain is built from TRBV7-9 and TRBJ2-3; D is uncertain. Between the trimmed V and J ends, which lost 1 base and 1 base, there was a span of 12 bases. The CDR3 extends over 16 amino acids. Germline V CDR1 and CDR2: SEHNR, FQNEAQ (reference sequence). Here the CDR3 reads CASSLEALLGTDTQYF. The CDR3 DNA reads TGTGCCAGCAGCTTAGAGGCTCTTCTGGGCACAGATACGCAGTATTTT.

The gene calls are TRBV4-1 and TRBJ2-6, with 9 nucleotides matching TRBD1. This CDR3 has 17 residues. The V gene end was trimmed by 4 bases and the J gene end by 2 bases; junction bases not matched to a gene: 6. Germline assignment: CDR1 MGHRA and CDR2 YSYEKL. DNA of the CDR3: TGCGCCAGCAGCCCGTCCCGGGACAGGGCTGGGGCCAACGTCCTGACTTTC. Its translation: CASSPSRDRAGANVLTF.

This chain connects TRBV10-2 to TRBJ2-7, with 9 bases that match TRBD2. J was trimmed by 0 bases and V by 2 bases; bases with no gene match: 2. This CDR3 has 15 amino acids. The germline gives CDR1 WSHSY, CDR2 SAAADI. DNA for the CDR3: TGCGCCAGCAGTGAGCTGGGACTAGCCTCCTACGAGCAGTACTTC. It encodes CASSELGLASYEQYF.

The CDR3 nucleotides read TGTGCCAGTAGTATAACTCAGGAGTTTGTGGGCTATGGCTACACCTTC. Protein product: CASSITQEFVGYGYTF. The chain recombines TRBV19 with TRBJ1-2; D is undetermined. Trimming removed 2 bases from V and 4 bases from J, with 17 bases in between. Germline values: CDR1 LNHDA, CDR2 SQIVND (reference sequence). The CDR3 spans 16 residues.

A single count supports this clone. V usage is TRBV9 and J usage is TRBJ2-7; D is ambiguous. V was cut by 4 bases and J by 6 bases, with 11 bases left in between. CDR1 is SGDLS, CDR2 YYNGEE, per germline. The CDR3 consists of 12 residues. The CDR3 spells CASSPDFFEQYF. The CDR3 DNA reads as TGTGCCAGCAGCCCTGACTTTTTCGAGCAGTACTTC.

This clone has only a few counts. The rearrangement joins TRBV11-2 to TRBJ2-6; D remains ambiguous. The ends were cut back, 0 bases at V and 0 bases at J, with 3 bases in the middle. The V gene's germline CDR1 is SGHAT and CDR2 FQNNGV. The CDR3 has 15 residues. The CDR3 coding sequence is TGTGCCAGCAGCTTAGAGGCCTCTGGGGCCAACGTCCTGACTTTC. Encoded protein: CASSLEASGANVLTF.

The chain uses TRBV5-8 and TRBJ1-2; D may be TRBD1 (5 bases). The CDR3 runs to 13 residues. The V and J ends lost 4 bases and 2 bases respectively, with 9 bases between them. Germline V lookup: CDR1 SGHTS, CDR2 YDEGEE. The CDR3 protein is CASSGQANYGYTF. CDR3 DNA sequence: TGTGCCAGCAGCGGACAAGCAAACTATGGCTACACCTTC.

The chain joins TRBV6-5 to TRBJ2-7, with a possible D match to TRBD1 (7 bases). The CDR3 contains 14 residues. Germline V gene lookup returns CDR1 MNHEY and CDR2 SVGAGI. V was pared by 6 bases and J by 3 bases, with 15 bases between. The CDR3 nucleotides are TGTGCCAGCAGACCGACAGGGACTCTCTACGAGCAGTACTTC. It yields the protein CASRPTGTLYEQYF.

This chain joins TRBV2 and TRBJ2-5; 7 bases agree with TRBD2. The DNA end is more similar to TRBJ2-7, so the J call may be wrong. The CDR3 consists of 14 residues. CDR1 and CDR2 (germline): SNHLY, FYNNEI. CDR3 loop: CASSEVGGVSEQYF. CDR3 bases: TGTGCCAGCAGTGAAGTTGGGGGGGTGAGCGAGCAGTACTTC.

This clone is a singleton in its sample. The chain has TRBV28 and TRBJ1-2; possible D gene TRBD1, 6 bases. V shed 7 bases and J shed 7 bases, with 16 bases lying between them. The CDR3 covers 13 residues. Germline V lookup: CDR1 MDHEN, CDR2 SYDVKM. The CDR3 loop is CASNLPQGLGYTF. The CDR3 nucleotides are TGTGCCAGCAACCTACCACAGGGACTTGGCTACACCTTC.

The chain links TRBV30 to TRBJ2-7; possible D gene TRBD2, 6 bases. Germline-derived CDR1 and CDR2 are GTSNPN and SVGIG (reference sequence). V lost 4 bases to trimming and J lost 4 bases, with 17 bases between them. The CDR3 length is 14 residues. The CDR3 coding sequence is TGTGCCTGGACCCTCGGGGGATCTGGTTACGAGCAGTACTTC. This gives the protein CAWTLGGSGYEQYF.

This clone has a single count. The chain couples TRBV10-2 to TRBJ1-2; 8 bases agree with TRBD1. The CDR3 consists of 17 residues. Germline trimming cut 0 bases from V and 7 bases from J; bases unmatched to any gene: 13. Germline-derived CDR1 and CDR2 are WSHSY and SAAADI. The CDR3 DNA is TGCGCCAGCAGTGAGTCGGGGGGACAGGTGTTTTCGCGTGGCTACACCTTC. Amino acids: CASSESGGQVFSRGYTF.

The chain couples TRBV28 to TRBJ2-1; 9 bases align to TRBD2. The CDR3 has 17 residues. Germline V CDR1 and CDR2: MDHEN, SYDVKM. After removal of 2 bases from V and 6 bases from J, the junction contained 11 bases not matched to a gene. CDR3 loop: CASSLGGYGGRANEQFF. CDR3 coding DNA: TGTGCCAGCAGTTTAGGCGGATACGGCGGGAGGGCCAATGAGCAGTTCTTC.

In its sample, this clone was seen a few times. CDR3 amino acids: CASRGRVAGPLYEQYF. Here the CDR3 DNA reads TGTGCCAGCAGGGGGCGGGTAGCGGGCCCTCTCTACGAGCAGTACTTC. The V and J genes are TRBV28 and TRBJ2-7, with TRBD2 matching 7 bases. The junction had 14 bases not matched to a gene; V was cut back by 6 bases and J by 3 bases. The CDR3 runs to 16 residues. Germline values: CDR1 MDHEN, CDR2 SYDVKM.

This clone was observed a handful of times. The chain employs TRBV6-6 and TRBJ2-7; 7 bases are a match to TRBD1. The trim removed 7 bases at V and 6 bases at J, leaving 15 bases unmatched. The CDR3 has 15 residues. Germline V gene sequence: CDR1 MNHNY, CDR2 SVGAGI (reference sequence). The CDR3 DNA reads as TGTGCCAGCAACCAGGGGATACAGGGGCCCAGCGAGCAGTACTTC. This gives the protein CASNQGIQGPSEQYF.

The rearrangement uses TRBV7-9 and TRBJ2-7, with a possible D match to TRBD1 (6 bases). Trimming left V 5 bases short and J 3 bases short, with 14 bases between. The germline gives CDR1 SEHNR, CDR2 FQNEAQ (reference sequence). The CDR3 has 14 residues. CDR3 loop: CASSQGGHHYEQYF. The CDR3 region has the DNA TGTGCCAGCAGCCAAGGGGGACACCACTACGAGCAGTACTTC.

The chain combines TRBV5-1 with TRBJ2-1, with D possibly being TRBD2 (5 bases). V lost 0 bases and J 6 bases, leaving 10 bases between the germline ends. The CDR3 has 14 amino acids. CDR1 and CDR2 from the germline V gene are SGHRS and YFSETQ. The CDR3 DNA is TGCGCCAGCAGCTTGGGGGCAGAGGGCAATGAGCAGTTCTTC. Translating gives CASSLGAEGNEQFF.

The V call is TRBV18, the J call TRBJ2-5; D may be TRBD2 (5 bases). Per germline, CDR1 KGHSH and CDR2 LQKENI. Trimming stripped 2 bases from V and 4 bases from J, with 23 bases between. The CDR3 has 18 amino acids. This chain's CDR3 is CASSPIPWAVRERETQYF. The CDR3 region has the DNA TGTGCCAGCTCACCAATTCCGTGGGCGGTGAGGGAAAGAGAGACCCAGTACTTC.

V usage is TRBV7-9 and J usage is TRBJ1-2; possibly TRBD1 for D (5 bases). CDR1 SEHNR and CDR2 FQNEAQ come from the germline V gene (reference sequence). V was pared by 2 bases and J by 5 bases, with 12 bases between. This CDR3 is 14 amino acids long. CDR3 sequence: CASSLQGERYGYTF. Here the CDR3 DNA reads TGTGCCAGCAGCTTACAGGGAGAGAGGTATGGCTACACCTTC.

The chain combines TRBV11-3 with TRBJ2-5, with D perhaps TRBD2 (5 bases). Germline V lookup: CDR1 SGHNT, CDR2 YENEEA. CDR3 length equals 13 residues. V was cut by 5 bases and J by 1 base, with 8 bases left in between. CDR3 sequence: CASSRTAQETQYF. The CDR3, as DNA: TGTGCCAGCAGCCGGACTGCCCAAGAGACCCAGTACTTC.

On this clone: One end of the junction fails to match germline, which may point to a read error. The chain employs TRBV2 and TRBJ1-2; tentatively, D is TRBD1 (5 bases). The CDR3 consists of 13 residues. Germline loops: CDR1 SNHLY, CDR2 FYNNEI. The chain's CDR3 is CASSQGQGLGYTF. CDR3 DNA sequence: TGCGCCAGCAGCCAAGGGCAGGGACTTGGCTACACCTTC.

This chain joins TRBV27 and TRBJ2-5; maybe TRBD1 (6 bases). Trimming removed 5 bases at V and 5 bases at J, with 15 bases between. Germline CDR1 is MNHEY and CDR2 is SMNVEV (reference sequence). CDR3 size: 14 residues. Here the CDR3 reads CASSQDRTKETQYF. The CDR3 nucleotides read TGTGCCAGCAGTCAAGACAGGACCAAGGAGACCCAGTACTTC.

The rearrangement joins TRBV5-1 to TRBJ1-2, with D unresolved. There are 13 residues in the CDR3. Per germline, CDR1 SGHRS and CDR2 YFSETQ. The V end was cut by 3 bases, the J end by 7 bases, with 13 bases between. CDR3 bases: TGCGCCAGCAGCTCAGATCTAAGTGGTGGCTACACCTTC. The encoded protein is CASSSDLSGGYTF.

This clone was observed a single time. A read error may be the cause here, since a much bigger clone is one base away. Other DNA sequences of this sample code for an identical CDR3. The CDR3 DNA follows: TGTGCCAGCAGCGAGGGACAGAGCTATGGCTACACCTTC. It is translated as CASSEGQSYGYTF. The chain is built from TRBV7-3 and TRBJ1-2; 7 bases match TRBD1. The CDR3 runs to 13 residues. Germline-derived CDR1 and CDR2 are SGHTA and FQGTGA. The J segment lost 4 bases and the V segment lost 5 bases, leaving 4 bases of the junction unmatched.